This T cell receptor (beta chain) was sequenced for a study of human T cells and chemical hapten exposure. Unmatched junction bases numbered 5, after V lost 0 bases and J lost 5 bases. The CDR3 length is 15 residues. This clonotype has ten or more counts. Time point specified: patch test 1, 2 weeks after DPC sensitization. Treatment defined: therapeutic diphenylcyclopropenone sensitization with weekly scalp DPC. Via MiXCR, TCRdb re-called the RACE reads, giving one row per CDR3 protein. In the table there are roughly 180,000 distinct CDR3 sequences, 13% to 15% of which are singletons. The chain combines TRBV12-3 or TRBV12-4 with TRBJ2-5; 8 bases align to TRBD2. The receptor was derived from a woman younger than 45 with alopecia areata. Some clones in this sample may be carry-over from other donors' samples. The material sequenced was whole blood, taken in connection with sensitization to the hapten diphenylcyclopropenone (DPC). The CDR3 DNA sequence: TGTGCCAGCAGTTTAGCGTTGAGCGGGGGTGAGACCCAGTACTTC. It is translated as CASSLALSGGETQYF.